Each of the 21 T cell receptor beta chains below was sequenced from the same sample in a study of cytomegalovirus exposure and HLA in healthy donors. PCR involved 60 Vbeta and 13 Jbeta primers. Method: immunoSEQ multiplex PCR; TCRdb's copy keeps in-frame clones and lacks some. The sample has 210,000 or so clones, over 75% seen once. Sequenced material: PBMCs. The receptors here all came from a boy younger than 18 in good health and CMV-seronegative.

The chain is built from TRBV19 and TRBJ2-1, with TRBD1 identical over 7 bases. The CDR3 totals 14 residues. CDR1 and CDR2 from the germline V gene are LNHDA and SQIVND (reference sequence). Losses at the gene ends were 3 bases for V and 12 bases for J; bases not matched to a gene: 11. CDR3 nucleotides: TGTGCCAGTAGTATGAGGACAGGTGGAATTACGCAGTTCTTC. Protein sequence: CASSMRTGGITQFF.

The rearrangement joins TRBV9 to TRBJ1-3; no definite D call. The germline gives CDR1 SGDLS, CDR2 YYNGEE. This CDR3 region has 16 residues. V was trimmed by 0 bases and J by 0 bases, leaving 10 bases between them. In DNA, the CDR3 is TGTGCCAGCAGCGTAGGCGGCGGATTCTCTGGAAACACCATATATTTT. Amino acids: CASSVGGGFSGNTIYF.

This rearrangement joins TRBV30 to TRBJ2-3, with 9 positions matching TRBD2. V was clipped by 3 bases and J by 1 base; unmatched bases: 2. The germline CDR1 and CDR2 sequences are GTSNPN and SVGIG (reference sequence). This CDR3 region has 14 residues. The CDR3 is CAWRERGGTDTQYF. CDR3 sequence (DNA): TGTGCCTGGAGGGAGCGGGGGGGCACAGATACGCAGTATTTT.

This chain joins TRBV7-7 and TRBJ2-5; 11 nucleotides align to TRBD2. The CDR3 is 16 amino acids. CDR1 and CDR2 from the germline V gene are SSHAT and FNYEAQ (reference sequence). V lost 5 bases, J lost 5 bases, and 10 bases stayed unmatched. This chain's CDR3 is CASSLLSGRAGETQYF. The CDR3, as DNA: TGTGCCAGCAGCCTCCTTAGCGGGAGGGCCGGTGAGACCCAGTACTTC.

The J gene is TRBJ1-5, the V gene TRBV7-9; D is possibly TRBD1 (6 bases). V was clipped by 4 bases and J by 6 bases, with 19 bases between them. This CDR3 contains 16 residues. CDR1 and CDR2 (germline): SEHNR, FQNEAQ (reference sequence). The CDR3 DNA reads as TGTGCCAGCAGCTCCTATGCAGGGGATTCGGCTCAGCCCCAGCATTTT. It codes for CASSSYAGDSAQPQHF. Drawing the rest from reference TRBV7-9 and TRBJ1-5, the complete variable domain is DTGVSQNPRHKITKRGQNVTFRCDPISEHNRLYWYRQTLGQGPEFLTYFQNEAQLEKSRLLSDRFSAERPKGSFSTLEIQRTEQGDSAMYLCASSSYAGDSAQPQHFGDGTRLSIL.

The CDR3 DNA sequence: TGTGCCAGCAGCTTGGCCAGGGGAGAATATGGCTACACCTTC. Its translation is CASSLARGEYGYTF. This chain connects TRBV5-4 to TRBJ1-2; tentatively, D is TRBD1 (6 bases). CDR1 and CDR2 (germline): SGHNT, YYREEE (reference sequence). CDR3 length equals 14 residues. Trimming shortened V by 0 bases and J by 5 bases, and 11 bases separated the two germline ends.

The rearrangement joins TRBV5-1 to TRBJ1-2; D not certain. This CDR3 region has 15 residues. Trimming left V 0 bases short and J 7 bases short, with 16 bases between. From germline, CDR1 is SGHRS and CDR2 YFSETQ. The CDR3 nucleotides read TGCGCCAGCAGCTTGGACGTCGTCCGAGGAGGTGGCTACACCTTC. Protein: CASSLDVVRGGGYTF.

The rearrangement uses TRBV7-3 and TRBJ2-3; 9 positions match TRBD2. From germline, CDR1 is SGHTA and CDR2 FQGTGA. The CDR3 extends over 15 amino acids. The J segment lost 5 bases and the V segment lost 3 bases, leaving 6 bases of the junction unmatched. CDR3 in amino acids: CASSFGGGALDTQYF. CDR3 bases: TGTGCCAGCAGCTTCGGCGGGGGGGCCCTAGATACGCAGTATTTT.

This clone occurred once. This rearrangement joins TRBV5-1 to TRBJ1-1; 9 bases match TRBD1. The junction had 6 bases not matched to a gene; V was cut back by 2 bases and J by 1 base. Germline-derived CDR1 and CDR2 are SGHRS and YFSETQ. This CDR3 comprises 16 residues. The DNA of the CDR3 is TGCGCCAGCAGCTTTTTACAGGGGGCCGGGAACACTGAAGCTTTCTTT. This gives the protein CASSFLQGAGNTEAFF.

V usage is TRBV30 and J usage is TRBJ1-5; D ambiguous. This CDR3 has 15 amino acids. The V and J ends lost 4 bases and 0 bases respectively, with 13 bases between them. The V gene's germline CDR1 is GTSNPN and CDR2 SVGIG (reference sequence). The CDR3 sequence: CAWKANTDSNQPQHF. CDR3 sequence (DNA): TGTGCCTGGAAGGCAAATACAGATAGCAATCAGCCCCAGCATTTT.

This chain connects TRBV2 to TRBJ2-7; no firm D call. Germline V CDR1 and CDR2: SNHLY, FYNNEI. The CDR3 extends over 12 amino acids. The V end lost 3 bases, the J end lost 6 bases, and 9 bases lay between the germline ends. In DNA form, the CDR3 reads TGTGCCAGCAGTGAGCGTTCCGTCGAGCAGTACTTC. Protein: CASSERSVEQYF.

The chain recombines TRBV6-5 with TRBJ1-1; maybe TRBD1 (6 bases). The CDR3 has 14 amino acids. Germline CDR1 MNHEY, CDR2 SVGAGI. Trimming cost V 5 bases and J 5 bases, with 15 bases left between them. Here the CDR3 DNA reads TGTGCCAGCAGTGATCCAGGGGACGGTACTGAAGCTTTCTTT. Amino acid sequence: CASSDPGDGTEAFF.

DNA for the CDR3: TGTGCCAGCAGCTTCGACGCAGGATACGAGCAGTACTTC. Amino acids: CASSFDAGYEQYF. This chain uses TRBV7-3 with TRBJ2-5; D gene unclear. The J call may not be correct, given that the DNA end is closer to TRBJ2-7. The V gene's germline CDR1 is SGHTA and CDR2 FQGTGA. The CDR3 loop spans 13 amino acids.

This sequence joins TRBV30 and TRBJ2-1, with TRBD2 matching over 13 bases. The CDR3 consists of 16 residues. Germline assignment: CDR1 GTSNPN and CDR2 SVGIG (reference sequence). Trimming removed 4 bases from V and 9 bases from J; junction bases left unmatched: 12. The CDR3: CAWTQTTSGGAGEQFF. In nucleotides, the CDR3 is TGTGCCTGGACCCAAACTACTAGCGGGGGGGCCGGTGAGCAGTTCTTC.

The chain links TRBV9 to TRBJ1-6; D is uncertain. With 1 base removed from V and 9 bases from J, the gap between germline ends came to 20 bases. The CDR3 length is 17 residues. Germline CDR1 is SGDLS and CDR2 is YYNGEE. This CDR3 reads CASSVTPLAGGSSPLHF. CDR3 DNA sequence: TGTGCCAGCAGCGTAACCCCCCTGGCAGGAGGAAGTTCACCCCTCCACTTT.

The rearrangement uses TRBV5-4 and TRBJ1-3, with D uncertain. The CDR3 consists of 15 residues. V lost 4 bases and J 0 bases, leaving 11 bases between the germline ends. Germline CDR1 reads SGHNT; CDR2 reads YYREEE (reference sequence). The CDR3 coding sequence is TGTGCCAGCAGCCTCCAGGTTAGCTCTGGAAACACCATATATTTT. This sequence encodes CASSLQVSSGNTIYF.

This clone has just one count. The CDR3 loop is CAWSPKGTGYGYTF. In nucleotides, the CDR3 is TGTGCCTGGAGTCCCAAAGGGACAGGCTATGGCTACACCTTC. The chain recombines TRBV30 with TRBJ1-2; 8 nucleotides align to TRBD1. This CDR3 spans 14 amino acids. Germline V gives CDR1 GTSNPN, CDR2 SVGIG (reference sequence). V was clipped by 2 bases and J by 4 bases; unmatched bases: 6.

CDR3 bases: TGTGCCAGCAGCTTAGAGAGGGAGGGGACCCAGTACTTC. Its protein product is CASSLEREGTQYF. The chain recombines TRBV11-1 with TRBJ2-5; 7 positions match TRBD2. This CDR3 is 13 amino acids long. Germline V gives CDR1 SGHAT, CDR2 FQDESV (reference sequence). After removal of 1 base from V and 7 bases from J, the junction contained 3 bases not matched to a gene.

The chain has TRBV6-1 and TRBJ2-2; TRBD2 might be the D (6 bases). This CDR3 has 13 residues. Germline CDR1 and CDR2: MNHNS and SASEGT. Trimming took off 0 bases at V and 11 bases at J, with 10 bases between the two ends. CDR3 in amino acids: CASSEAQGLELFF. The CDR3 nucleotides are TGTGCCAGCAGTGAAGCCCAGGGACTTGAGCTGTTTTTT.

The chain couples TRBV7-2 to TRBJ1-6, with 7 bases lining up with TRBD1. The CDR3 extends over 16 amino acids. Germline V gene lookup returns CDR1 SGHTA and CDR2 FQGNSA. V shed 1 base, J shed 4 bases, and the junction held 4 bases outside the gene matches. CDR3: CASSLEGQSYNSPLHF. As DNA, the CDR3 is TGTGCCAGCAGCTTAGAGGGACAGAGTTATAATTCACCCCTCCACTTT. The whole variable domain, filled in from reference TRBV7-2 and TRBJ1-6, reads GAGVSQSPSNKVTEKGKDVELRCDPISGHTALYWYRQSLGQGLEFLIYFQGNSAPDKSGLPSDRFSAERTGGSVSTLTIQRTQQEDSAVYLCASSLEGQSYNSPLHFGNGTRLTVT.

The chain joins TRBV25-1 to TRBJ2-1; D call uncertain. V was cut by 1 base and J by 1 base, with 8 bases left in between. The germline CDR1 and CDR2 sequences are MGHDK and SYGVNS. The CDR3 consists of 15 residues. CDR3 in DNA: TGTGCCAGCAGTGAATGGGCTTTATCCTACAATGAGCAGTTCTTC. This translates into CASSEWALSYNEQFF.